The T cell receptor beta chain under discussion was sequenced for a study of shared clonotypes between healthy human individuals. CD45RO negativity and positive selection for CCR7 defined naive CD8 cells, a population that excluded terminally differentiated effector memory CD45RA+ cells. Healthy and HIV-negative, the adult donors had no recent acute infections or vaccinations. Here immunoSEQ multiplex PCR was the method, and the copy in TCRdb shows in-frame clones only, minus some. The profile shows around 620,000 clones, approximately 95% of them singletons. The study's findings and limits: Sorted-subset sequencing, rarefaction showed, was incomplete despite large depth.

V gave up 5 bases and J gave up 2 bases; unmatched junction bases: 6. Germline CDR1 and CDR2: SEHNR and FQNEAQ (reference sequence). The CDR3 runs to 15 residues. A note on this clone: Its antigen is still unknown.

This receptor was taken from a woman under 40 in good health. Sequencing was performed on naive CD8+ T cells sorted from blood. The chain joins TRBV7-9 to TRBJ2-3; 8 bases fit TRBD2. CDR3 amino acids: CASSPGTRSTDTQYF. The DNA of the CDR3 is TGTGCCAGCAGCCCAGGGACTAGATCCACAGATACGCAGTATTTT.